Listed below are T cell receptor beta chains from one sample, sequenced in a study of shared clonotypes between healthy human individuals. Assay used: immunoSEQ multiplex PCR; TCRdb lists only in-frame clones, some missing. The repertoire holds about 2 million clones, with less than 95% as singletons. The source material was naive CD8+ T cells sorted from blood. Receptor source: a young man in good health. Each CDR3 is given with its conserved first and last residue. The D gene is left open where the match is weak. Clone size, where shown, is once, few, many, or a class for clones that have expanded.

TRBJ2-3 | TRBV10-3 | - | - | TGTGCCATCAGTGGTGGCCTGGAACAGGCAGCCACAGATACGCAGTATTTT | CAISGGLEQAATDTQYF
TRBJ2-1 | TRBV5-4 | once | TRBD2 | TGTGCCAGCAGCAAAGAGGGACTAGCGGGAGTTGTGGATGAGCAGTTCTTC | CASSKEGLAGVVDEQFF
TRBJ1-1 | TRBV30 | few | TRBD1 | TGTGCCTGGGGACAGGGGATGAACACTGAAGCTTTCTTT | CAWGQGMNTEAFF
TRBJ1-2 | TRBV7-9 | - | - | TGTGCCAGCAGCCCTATGGGACCGTTCTATGGCTACACCTTC | CASSPMGPFYGYTF
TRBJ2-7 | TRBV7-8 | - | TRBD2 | TGTGCCAGCAGCCTTGGACTAGCGGGGGCACTCTCCTACGAGCAGTACTTC | CASSLGLAGALSYEQYF
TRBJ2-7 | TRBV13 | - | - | TGTGCCAGCAGCTTCGAACAGGAGTCCTACGAGCAGTACTTC | CASSFEQESYEQYF
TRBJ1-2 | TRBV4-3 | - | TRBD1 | TGCGCCAGCAGCCTTCGGGACGGACAGGACGGCTACACCTTC | CASSLRDGQDGYTF
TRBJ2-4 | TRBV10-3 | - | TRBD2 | TGTGCCATCAGTGATCTCCCTAGCGGGGGACAAAACATTCAGTACTTC | CAISDLPSGGQNIQYF
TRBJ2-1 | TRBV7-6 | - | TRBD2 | TGTGCCAGCAGCGCGGCGGGGGGGCATGAGCAGTTCTTC | CASSAAGGHEQFF
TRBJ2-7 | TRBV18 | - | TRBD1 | TGTGCCAGCAGGGGACAGGAGCACTCCTACGAGCAGTACTTC | CASRGQEHSYEQYF
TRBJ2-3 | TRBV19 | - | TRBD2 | TGTGCCAGTAGTATTCCCCGGGGGGGCAGCACAGATACGCAGTATTTT | CASSIPRGGSTDTQYF
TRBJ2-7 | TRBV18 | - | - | TGTGCCAGCTCACCGACGACTCGTGGCGGGACATCGGAGCAGTACTTC | CASSPTTRGGTSEQYF
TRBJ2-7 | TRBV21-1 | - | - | TGTGCCAGCAGCAAAGCCGAAGGGGCACGGGAGCAGTACTTC | CASSKAEGAREQYF
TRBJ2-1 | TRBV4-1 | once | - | TGCGCCAGCAGCTCGTACAATGAGCAGTTCTTC | CASSSYNEQFF
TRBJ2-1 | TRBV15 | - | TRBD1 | TGTGCCACCAGCGAACAGGGGAGCTCCTACAATGAGCAGTTCTTC | CATSEQGSSYNEQFF
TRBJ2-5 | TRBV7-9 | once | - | TGTGCCAGCAGCATAAGGGACGAGGAGACCCAGTACTTC | CASSIRDEETQYF
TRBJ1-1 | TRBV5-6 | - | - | TGTGCCAGCAGCCAGGAGTCCTTGAACACTGAAGCTTTCTTT | CASSQESLNTEAFF
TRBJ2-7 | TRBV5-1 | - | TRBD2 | TGCGCCAGCAGCTTGGAGACTAGCGGGGACGAGCAGTACTTC | CASSLETSGDEQYF
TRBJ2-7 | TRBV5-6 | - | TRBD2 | TGTGCCAGCAGCTTGGGCGGGGGGCGCGAGCAGTACTTC | CASSLGGGREQYF
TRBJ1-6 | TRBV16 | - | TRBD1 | TGTGCCAGCAGCCTGGACAGGCCCTTGGGGAATTCACCCCTCCACTTT | CASSLDRPLGNSPLHF
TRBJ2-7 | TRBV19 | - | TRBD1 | TGTGCCAGTAGTTACGACAGGGAATCCTACGAGCAGTACTTC | CASSYDRESYEQYF
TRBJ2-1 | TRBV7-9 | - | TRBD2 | TGTGCCAGCAGTCCTAGCGGGAGGAATGAGCAGTTCTTC | CASSPSGRNEQFF
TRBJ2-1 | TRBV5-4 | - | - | TGTGCCAGCAGCTTGGTCGGGGGACCCTACAATGAGCAGTTCTTC | CASSLVGGPYNEQFF
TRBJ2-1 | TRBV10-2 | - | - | TGCGCCAGCAGAGAGGCGGGGATTTACAATGAGCAGTTCTTC | CASREAGIYNEQFF
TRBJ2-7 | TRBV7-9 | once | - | TGTGCCAGCAGCCCGGCGGGAGGGCCCGGGACAGGGGACTTC | CASSPAGGPGTGDF
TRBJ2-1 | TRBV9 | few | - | TGTGCCAGCAGCGTAGACCGTGACGAGCAGTTCTTC | CASSVDRDEQFF
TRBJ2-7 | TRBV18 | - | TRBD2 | TGTGCCAGCTCACCTCCGGGACTAGCGGGGACCTACGAGCAGTACTTC | CASSPPGLAGTYEQYF
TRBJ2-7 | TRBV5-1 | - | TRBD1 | TGCGCCAGCAGAAAGGGACAGACATACGAGCAGTACTTC | CASRKGQTYEQYF
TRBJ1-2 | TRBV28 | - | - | TGTGCCAGCAGCAGTTCTTGGGAACGGACATTTAACGATGGCTACACCTTC | CASSSSWERTFNDGYTF
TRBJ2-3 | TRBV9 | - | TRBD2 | TGTGCCAGCAGCCGCCCCGGGGGGAGCACAGATACGCAGTATTTT | CASSRPGGSTDTQYF
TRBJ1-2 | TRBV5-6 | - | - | TGTGCCAGCAGCTTGTGGAAGGAGTATGGCTACACCTTC | CASSLWKEYGYTF
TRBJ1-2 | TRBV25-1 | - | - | TGTGCCAGCAGTGGGTCAGGGAAGATGTATGGCTACACCTTC | CASSGSGKMYGYTF
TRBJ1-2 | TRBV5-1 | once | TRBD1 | TGCGCCAGCAGCTTAGGACAGGGACATGGCTACACCTTC | CASSLGQGHGYTF
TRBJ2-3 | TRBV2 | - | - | TGTGCCAGCAGGAAGACTGGCTCTAGTACAGATACGCAGTATTTT | CASRKTGSSTDTQYF
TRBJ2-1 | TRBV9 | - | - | TGTGCCAGCAGCGTACGATACAATGAGCAGTTCTTC | CASSVRYNEQFF
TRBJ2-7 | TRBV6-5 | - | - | TGTGCCAGCAGTCCGGACGGCTACGAGCAGTACTTC | CASSPDGYEQYF
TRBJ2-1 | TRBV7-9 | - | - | TGTGCCAGCAGCATACGGGACGGAAGCTACAATGAGCAGTTCTTC | CASSIRDGSYNEQFF
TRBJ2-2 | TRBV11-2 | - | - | TGTGCCAGCGGTCAGTACACCGGGGAGCTGTTTTTT | CASGQYTGELFF
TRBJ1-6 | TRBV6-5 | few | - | TGTGCCAGCAGTGCCTTACAAATCAATTCACCCCTCCACTTT | CASSALQINSPLHF
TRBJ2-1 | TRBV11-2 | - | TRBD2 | TGTGCCAGCAGCTTAGAGTGGGCGGGAGGGGATGAGCAGTTCTTC | CASSLEWAGGDEQFF
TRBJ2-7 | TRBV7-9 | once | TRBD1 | TGTGCCAGCAGCTTACCCGGACAGGGCTACGAGCAGTACTTC | CASSLPGQGYEQYF
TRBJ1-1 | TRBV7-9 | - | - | TGTGCCAGCAGCGTAACTACCCCCGAAGCTTTCTTT | CASSVTTPEAFF
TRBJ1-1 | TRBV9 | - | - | TGTGCCAGCAGCGATGCGTGGAACACTGAAGCTTTCTTT | CASSDAWNTEAFF
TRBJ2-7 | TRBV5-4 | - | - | TGTGCCAGCAGCGTGGGATACGAGCAGTACTTC | CASSVGYEQYF
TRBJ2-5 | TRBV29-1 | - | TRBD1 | TGCAGCGTTGAAGGGAGGGACAGGGGTGAGACCCAGTACTTC | CSVEGRDRGETQYF
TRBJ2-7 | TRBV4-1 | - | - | TGCGCCAGCAGCCAAGTTCATCCCGGGGACGAGCAGTACTTC | CASSQVHPGDEQYF
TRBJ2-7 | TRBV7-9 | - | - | TGTGCCAGCAGCCGCTCCACAGGGAGGCCCTACGAGCAGTACTTC | CASSRSTGRPYEQYF
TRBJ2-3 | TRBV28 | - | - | TGTGCCAGCAGTTGGGTAGAAGTTAGCACAGATACGCAGTATTTT | CASSWVEVSTDTQYF
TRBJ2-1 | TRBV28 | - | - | TGTGCCAGCAGTCAGGGTTTTGGTTCCTACAATGAGCAGTTCTTC | CASSQGFGSYNEQFF
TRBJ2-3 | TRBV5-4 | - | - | TGTGCCAGCAGCTTGGTTAGCGGAAACACAGATACGCAGTATTTT | CASSLVSGNTDTQYF
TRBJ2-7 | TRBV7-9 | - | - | TGTGCCAGCAGTTCGGGCTGGGAGCAGTACTTC | CASSSGWEQYF
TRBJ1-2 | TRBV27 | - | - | TGTGCCAGCAGTCCTTCAGGGGTCCACTATGGCTACACCTTC | CASSPSGVHYGYTF
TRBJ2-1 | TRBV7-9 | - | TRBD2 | TGTGCCAGCAGCCCTCCCTCTAGCGGGATCTACAATGAGCAGTTCTTC | CASSPPSSGIYNEQFF
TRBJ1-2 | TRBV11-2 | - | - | TGTGCCAGCAGCTTAGCGCCCCAACCTAACTATGGCTACACCTTC | CASSLAPQPNYGYTF
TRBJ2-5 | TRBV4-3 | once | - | TGCGCCAGCAGCCCCCTTTATGACGGCCAAGAGACCCAGTACTTC | CASSPLYDGQETQYF
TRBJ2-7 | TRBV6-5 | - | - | TGTGCCAGCAGTTACTCCGGGGGAGAGACCACCTACGAGCAGTACTTC | CASSYSGGETTYEQYF
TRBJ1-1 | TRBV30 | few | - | TGTGCCTGGAGTTGGGGCAACACTGAAGCTTTCTTT | CAWSWGNTEAFF
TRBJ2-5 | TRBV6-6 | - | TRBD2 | TGTGCCAGCAGTTACGGACTAGCGGGAAAGGAAGAGACCCAGTACTTC | CASSYGLAGKEETQYF
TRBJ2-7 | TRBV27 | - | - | TGTGCCAGCAGTTTATCAGGGGGGGCCTTCTACGAGCAGTACTTC | CASSLSGGAFYEQYF
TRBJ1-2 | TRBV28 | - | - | TGTGCCAGCAGTTTATTTGGGGGTAACTATGGCTACACCTTC | CASSLFGGNYGYTF